Presented here are 5 T cell receptor beta chains from one specimen sequenced in a study of blood T cell repertoires in COVID-19. TCRdb's table, derived via immunoSEQ multiplex PCR, lists solely in-frame clones and lacks some. The sample lists about 90,000 clones, 75% to 95% seen once, with about 2.5% in the top ten. The source material was peripheral blood. The receptor set was obtained from a human donor with active COVID-19. The donor label of this sample is uncertain.

The count of this clone is one. The chain links TRBV7-9 to TRBJ2-1; 8 nucleotides match TRBD1. CDR3 length: 15 amino acids. The germline CDR1 and CDR2 sequences are SEHNR and FQNEAQ (reference sequence). J was trimmed by 6 bases and V by 1 base; bases with no gene match: 5. CDR3 bases: TGTGCCAGCAGCTTAGTGGGGCAGGGGGCCAATGAGCAGTTCTTC. As protein: CASSLVGQGANEQFF.

This sequence joins TRBV5-6 and TRBJ2-7; 10 nucleotides agree with TRBD2. The CDR3 totals 16 residues. The V and J ends lost 1 base and 4 bases, in that order; junction bases with no gene match: 8. CDR1 and CDR2 (germline): SGHDT, YYEEEE. CDR3 sequence: CASSLRAGGLYYEQYF. The DNA of the CDR3 is TGTGCCAGCAGCTTGAGAGCGGGGGGGCTTTATTACGAGCAGTACTTC.

The chain uses TRBV5-6 and TRBJ1-2; 9 bases match TRBD1. The CDR3 consists of 18 residues. Germline V CDR1 and CDR2: SGHDT, YYEEEE. After removal of 5 bases from V and 0 bases from J, the junction contained 14 bases not matched to a gene. CDR3 sequence (DNA): TGTGCCAGCAGACTCCTCGACAGGGGGGGAATAGCTAACTATGGCTACACCTTC. Translated, it gives CASRLLDRGGIANYGYTF.

The chain joins TRBV6-1 to TRBJ2-1, with 9 bases lining up with TRBD2. Germline V lookup: CDR1 MNHNS, CDR2 SASEGT. CDR3 length equals 17 residues. V was pared by 3 bases and J by 9 bases, with 15 bases of the junction left unmatched. DNA for the CDR3: TGTGCCAGCAGTGAGCAAGGTCGGCGGCGGGGGGGCAGTGAGCAGTTCTTC. Translating gives CASSEQGRRRGGSEQFF.

The count of this clone is one. The chain uses TRBV28 and TRBJ2-7, with D possibly matching TRBD1 (5 bases). The germline V and J ends were trimmed by 4 bases and 5 bases, with 21 bases remaining between them. Germline-derived CDR1 and CDR2 are MDHEN and SYDVKM. The CDR3 runs 16 residues. CDR3 amino acids: CASSSPLLLTVNEQYF. CDR3 in DNA: TGTGCCAGCAGTTCCCCCTTATTACTGACAGTGAACGAGCAGTACTTC.